These T cell receptor beta chains were read from a single sample in a study of T-cell reconstitution after alpha-beta-depleted transplantation in children. TCRdb re-derived calls from the PCR reads in MiXCR, one entry per CDR3 protein. The sample holds 530,000 or so distinct CDR3 sequences, 20% to 30% seen once. This specimen consisted of PBMCs, obtained before TCRalphabeta/CD19-depleted stem cell transplant. The receptor source for this set is a boy under three years old with Wiskott-Aldrich syndrome, due to receive a stem cell transplant. Each CDR3 is given with its conserved first and last residue. The D gene is left open where the match is weak. The listing skips clone size in some rows; elsewhere it reads once, few, many or a size class.

J gene: TRBJ1-5
V gene: TRBV2
clone size: -
D gene: -
CDR3 protein: CASKGRTGSFNQPQHF
CDR3 DNA: TGTGCCAGCAAGGGCAGGACCGGCTCTTTCAATCAGCCCCAGCATTTT

J gene: TRBJ1-1
V gene: TRBV3-1
clone size: -
D gene: -
CDR3 protein: CASSQERDKAFF
CDR3 DNA: TGTGCCAGCAGCCAAGAAAGGGATAAAGCTTTCTTT

J gene: TRBJ1-4
V gene: TRBV3-1
clone size: -
D gene: TRBD1
CDR3 protein: CASSRLPGGTNEKLFF
CDR3 DNA: TGTGCCAGCAGCCGCCTTCCAGGGGGCACTAATGAAAAACTGTTTTTT

J gene: TRBJ1-1
V gene: TRBV3-1
clone size: many
D gene: -
CDR3 protein: CASSQGLNTEAFF
CDR3 DNA: TGTGCCAGCAGCCAGGGTCTTAACACTGAAGCTTTCTTT

J gene: TRBJ2-7
V gene: TRBV18
clone size: -
D gene: TRBD1
CDR3 protein: CASSPNRGYEQYF
CDR3 DNA: TGTGCCAGCTCACCGAACAGGGGCTACGAGCAGTACTTC

J gene: TRBJ1-6
V gene: TRBV4-1
clone size: -
D gene: -
CDR3 protein: CASSHGRRSPLHF
CDR3 DNA: TGCGCCAGCAGCCATGGGAGGCGTTCACCCCTCCACTTT

J gene: TRBJ2-1
V gene: TRBV5-1
clone size: -
D gene: -
CDR3 protein: CASSLGLVQLTMSSSSGNEQFF
CDR3 DNA: -

J gene: TRBJ1-4
V gene: TRBV5-5
clone size: few
D gene: -
CDR3 protein: CASSLYRSTNEKLFF
CDR3 DNA: TGTGCCAGCAGTCTATACAGGTCCACTAATGAAAAACTGTTTTTT

J gene: TRBJ1-1
V gene: TRBV6-1
clone size: -
D gene: TRBD1
CDR3 protein: CASSAGTGIAGAFF
CDR3 DNA: TGTGCCAGCAGTGCCGGGACAGGGATTGCGGGGGCTTTCTTT

J gene: TRBJ2-6
V gene: TRBV7-2
clone size: few
D gene: -
CDR3 protein: CASSLGVGPSGANVLTF
CDR3 DNA: TGTGCCAGCAGCTTAGGTGTGGGACCCTCTGGGGCCAACGTCCTGACTTTC

J gene: TRBJ2-3
V gene: TRBV5-1
clone size: -
D gene: TRBD2
CDR3 protein: CASSLPGLAGADTQYF
CDR3 DNA: TGCGCCAGCAGCTTGCCGGGACTAGCGGGAGCGGATACGCAGTATTTT

J gene: TRBJ2-1
V gene: TRBV25-1
clone size: few
D gene: -
CDR3 protein: CASSSQTHLLDEQFF
CDR3 DNA: TGTGCCAGCAGTTCCCAGACCCACCTTCTGGATGAGCAGTTCTTC

J gene: TRBJ1-3
V gene: TRBV12-3/TRBV12-4
clone size: few
D gene: -
CDR3 protein: CASSYKDGNTIYF
CDR3 DNA: TGTGCCAGCAGTTACAAGGATGGAAACACCATATATTTT

J gene: TRBJ2-6
V gene: TRBV2
clone size: -
D gene: -
CDR3 protein: CASRYAGAGANVLTF
CDR3 DNA: TGTGCCAGCAGGTACGCCGGGGCCGGGGCCAACGTCCTGACTTTC

J gene: TRBJ2-1
V gene: TRBV20-1
clone size: few
D gene: -
CDR3 protein: CSARDIKASYNEQFF
CDR3 DNA: TGCAGTGCTCGGGACATCAAAGCCTCCTACAATGAGCAGTTCTTC

J gene: TRBJ2-3
V gene: TRBV11-1
clone size: few
D gene: TRBD2
CDR3 protein: CASSHDPRLAGVLDTQYF
CDR3 DNA: TGTGCCAGCAGCCACGATCCCAGACTAGCGGGAGTCTTGGATACGCAGTATTTT

J gene: TRBJ2-2
V gene: TRBV5-1
clone size: -
D gene: TRBD2
CDR3 protein: CASRSTSGNTGELFF
CDR3 DNA: TGCGCCAGCAGGTCGACTAGCGGGAACACCGGGGAGCTGTTTTTT

J gene: TRBJ2-1
V gene: TRBV5-1
clone size: few
D gene: -
CDR3 protein: CASSLLLDPYNEQFF
CDR3 DNA: TGCGCCAGCAGTCTGCTGCTAGACCCATACAATGAGCAGTTCTTC

J gene: TRBJ2-1
V gene: TRBV19
clone size: -
D gene: TRBD1
CDR3 protein: CASSRPDRYYNEQFF
CDR3 DNA: TGTGCCAGTAGTAGACCGGACAGGTACTACAATGAGCAGTTCTTC

J gene: TRBJ1-1
V gene: TRBV7-9
clone size: few
D gene: -
CDR3 protein: CASSFTGWGTEAFF
CDR3 DNA: TGTGCCAGCAGCTTCACAGGGTGGGGCACTGAAGCTTTCTTT

J gene: TRBJ2-5
V gene: TRBV28
clone size: once
D gene: -
CDR3 protein: CASREQAKKETQYF
CDR3 DNA: TGTGCCAGCAGAGAACAGGCCAAGAAAGAGACCCAGTACTTC

J gene: TRBJ2-1
V gene: TRBV12-3/TRBV12-4
clone size: few
D gene: TRBD2
CDR3 protein: CASSPGLAGLYNEQFF
CDR3 DNA: TGTGCCAGCAGCCCAGGACTAGCGGGCTTGTACAATGAGCAGTTCTTC

J gene: TRBJ2-3
V gene: TRBV28
clone size: -
D gene: TRBD1
CDR3 protein: CAGSRQGPRDTQYF
CDR3 DNA: TGTGCCGGCAGTAGACAGGGCCCAAGAGATACGCAGTATTTT

J gene: TRBJ2-1
V gene: TRBV5-1
clone size: few
D gene: TRBD2
CDR3 protein: CASGPGTSGDYNEQFF
CDR3 DNA: TGCGCCAGCGGGCCCGGGACTAGCGGAGACTACAATGAGCAGTTCTTC

J gene: TRBJ2-1
V gene: TRBV29-1
clone size: -
D gene: TRBD2
CDR3 protein: CSVGGRALDEQFF
CDR3 DNA: TGCAGCGTTGGTGGGAGGGCCCTCGATGAGCAGTTCTTC

J gene: TRBJ1-4
V gene: TRBV5-6
clone size: -
D gene: -
CDR3 protein: CASSSFRGRRTNEKLFF
CDR3 DNA: TGTGCCAGCAGCTCTTTTAGGGGTCGACGGACTAATGAAAAACTGTTTTTT

J gene: TRBJ2-5
V gene: TRBV10-1
clone size: -
D gene: -
CDR3 protein: CASSPGPRWETQYF
CDR3 DNA: TGCGCCAGCAGTCCTGGACCTAGATGGGAGACCCAGTACTTC

J gene: TRBJ2-7
V gene: TRBV7-2
clone size: few
D gene: TRBD2
CDR3 protein: CASSFSLAGGVYEQYF
CDR3 DNA: TGTGCCAGCAGCTTTTCACTAGCGGGGGGGGTCTACGAGCAGTACTTC

J gene: TRBJ2-5
V gene: TRBV7-6
clone size: few
D gene: -
CDR3 protein: CASSLEGWAEQETQYF
CDR3 DNA: TGTGCCAGCAGCTTAGAGGGTTGGGCAGAACAAGAGACCCAGTACTTC